Listed below are T cell receptor beta chains from one sample, sequenced in a study of OX40 agonist ivuxolimab in advanced cancers. Only in-frame clones appear in the TCRdb table, and some are missing; sequencing was by immunoSEQ multiplex PCR. The table has under 50,000 clones, less than 90% seen once. The material sequenced was CD4+ or CD8+ T cells sorted from blood, taken in a trial of the OX40 agonist ivuxolimab. The receptors were sampled from an adult with an advanced solid tumor such as melanoma, head and neck, liver or kidney cancer. CDR3s include the opening cysteine and the closing phenylalanine or tryptophan. D genes are given only for firm matches. A clone size is listed for some rows: how often the clone was seen (once, few, many), or a class if it is expanded.

abundance,d_gene,v_gene,j_gene,CDR3aa,CDR3nt
.,.,TRBV10-3,TRBJ1-5,CAIRKDSNQPQHF,TGTGCCATCAGGAAAGATAGCAATCAGCCCCAGCATTTT
.,.,TRBV18,TRBJ2-2,CASSSSRETERTGELFF,TGTGCCAGCTCATCTAGCCGGGAGACGGAAAGGACCGGGGAGCTGTTTTTT
.,.,TRBV19,TRBJ1-1,CASSIEKKATEAFF,TGTGCCAGTAGTATCGAGAAAAAGGCCACTGAAGCTTTCTTT
.,TRBD2,TRBV4-3,TRBJ2-3,CASSHPPAGGGDLTQYF,TGCGCCAGCAGCCATCCCCCAGCGGGAGGGGGCGATCTCACGCAGTATTTT
.,.,TRBV7-6,TRBJ2-2,CASSLTDTGELFF,TGTGCCAGCAGCCTGACGGACACCGGGGAGCTGTTTTTT
.,.,TRBV6-5,TRBJ2-3,CASTGTGTDTQYF,TGTGCCAGCACCGGGACTGGCACAGATACGCAGTATTTT
.,.,TRBV21-1,TRBJ2-3,CASSKVSFLTDTQYF,TGTGCCAGCAGCAAAGTCTCATTTCTCACAGATACGCAGTATTTT
.,TRBD1,TRBV10-2,TRBJ2-7,CASSDAGTGGYEQYF,TGCGCCAGCAGTGACGCCGGGACAGGGGGCTACGAGCAGTACTTC
.,TRBD1,TRBV10-3,TRBJ2-5,CAISQTGTETQYF,TGTGCCATCAGTCAGACAGGGACAGAGACCCAGTACTTC
.,TRBD1,TRBV30,TRBJ1-2,CAWSVQHLLGQGADGYTF,TGTGCCTGGAGTGTACAGCACCTACTTGGACAGGGGGCTGATGGCTACACCTTC
few,.,TRBV5-1,TRBJ2-2,CASSLWVPRTTLGTGELFF,TGCGCCAGCAGCTTGTGGGTCCCCAGGACGACATTAGGAACCGGGGAGCTGTTTTTT
.,.,TRBV19,TRBJ1-5,CASNQGIVSNQPQHF,TGTGCCAGTAATCAGGGGATTGTTAGCAATCAGCCCCAGCATTTT
.,TRBD1,TRBV14,TRBJ1-2,CASSQERTGDYGYTF,TGTGCCAGCAGCCAAGAAAGGACAGGGGATTATGGCTACACCTTC
.,TRBD2,TRBV28,TRBJ2-1,CASSLSVGLAGNYNEQFF,TGTGCCAGCAGTTTATCGGTGGGACTAGCGGGGAATTACAATGAGCAGTTCTTC
.,.,TRBV29-1,TRBJ1-2,CSVDKGGPVYGYTF,TGCAGCGTTGACAAGGGGGGACCGGTCTATGGCTACACCTTC
.,.,TRBV19,TRBJ1-4,CASSRDATNEKLFF,TGTGCCAGTAGCAGAGATGCAACTAATGAAAAACTGTTTTTT
few,.,TRBV28,TRBJ2-5,CASTGAKEGRETQYF,TGTGCCAGCACGGGAGCGAAAGAGGGACGAGAGACCCAGTACTTC
.,.,TRBV11-2,TRBJ2-1,CASSLVFGGRYEQFF,TGTGCCAGCAGCTTAGTTTTCGGGGGTAGATATGAGCAGTTCTTC
once,.,TRBV2,TRBJ2-7,CASSEVEGYYEQYF,TGTGCCAGCAGTGAAGTGGAAGGGTACTACGAGCAGTACTTC
.,TRBD1,TRBV6-1,TRBJ1-1,CASRRQGAEAFF,TGTGCCAGCCGAAGACAGGGCGCTGAAGCTTTCTTT
few,TRBD1,TRBV5-7,TRBJ2-7,CASSQERQGAAYEQYF,TGCGCCAGCAGCCAAGAACGACAGGGGGCGGCCTACGAGCAGTACTTC
.,TRBD1,TRBV7-2,TRBJ2-3,CASSLGDRGTTQYF,TGTGCCAGCAGCCTAGGGGACAGGGGTACTACGCAGTATTTT
.,TRBD1,TRBV5-1,TRBJ2-7,CASSEDREDEQYF,TGCGCCAGCAGCGAGGACAGGGAGGACGAGCAGTACTTC
few,TRBD1,TRBV11-2,TRBJ2-3,CASSYRGRPSTDTQYF,TGTGCCAGCAGCTACAGGGGGCGGCCTAGCACAGATACGCAGTATTTT
.,TRBD2,TRBV7-8,TRBJ2-7,CASSRSSGSDEQYF,TGTGCCAGCAGCCGTAGTAGCGGGAGCGACGAGCAGTACTTC
.,TRBD1,TRBV2,TRBJ1-5,CASSEEGRGWDQPQHF,TGTGCCAGCAGTGAAGAGGGCAGGGGGTGGGATCAGCCCCAGCATTTT
.,TRBD1,TRBV28,TRBJ1-1,CASTVQGVEAFF,TGTGCCAGCACCGTACAGGGGGTTGAAGCTTTCTTT
.,.,TRBV28,TRBJ1-2,CASSFPGADYTF,TGTGCCAGCAGTTTCCCCGGGGCGGACTACACCTTC
.,.,TRBV27,TRBJ1-3,CASSLAGRSGNTIYF,TGTGCCAGCAGTTTGGCAGGCCGCTCTGGAAACACCATATATTTT
.,.,TRBV5-6,TRBJ2-7,CASSSRRGYSYEQYF,TGTGCCAGCAGCTCACGCCGGGGGTACTCCTACGAGCAGTACTTC
once,TRBD1,TRBV2,TRBJ2-5,CASSEVTGSQETQYF,TGTGCCAGCAGTGAGGTGACAGGGAGCCAAGAGACCCAGTACTTC
once,.,TRBV11-3,TRBJ2-7,CASSLGADPFDEQYF,TGTGCCAGCAGCTTAGGGGCCGACCCTTTTGACGAGCAGTACTTC
.,.,TRBV6-5,TRBJ2-6,CASRQGPGANVLTF,TGTGCCAGCAGGCAGGGGCCTGGGGCCAACGTCCTGACTTTC
.,TRBD2,TRBV4-1,TRBJ2-1,CASSQRAGTSYNEQFF,TGCGCCAGCAGCCAAAGAGCAGGGACTAGCTACAATGAGCAGTTCTTC
.,TRBD1,TRBV7-6,TRBJ2-7,CASSLGQGAVEQYF,TGTGCCAGCAGCTTAGGACAGGGGGCGGTCGAGCAGTACTTC
.,.,TRBV5-8,TRBJ1-1,CASSSRAGDGTEAFF,TGTGCCAGCAGCTCCCGGGCAGGGGACGGGACTGAAGCTTTCTTT
.,.,TRBV6-5,TRBJ2-7,CASRPGQQMYEQYF,TGTGCCAGCAGACCGGGACAACAGATGTACGAGCAGTACTTC
.,.,TRBV7-2,TRBJ2-3,CASSFGTDTQYF,TGTGCCAGCAGCTTTGGCACAGATACGCAGTATTTT
.,.,TRBV7-2,TRBJ2-1,CASSLGLHEQFF,TGTGCCAGCAGCTTAGGGCTCCATGAGCAGTTCTTC
.,.,TRBV7-9,TRBJ2-3,CASSETYTDTQYF,TGTGCCAGCAGCGAGACCTACACAGATACGCAGTATTTT
.,.,TRBV4-2,TRBJ2-2,CASSQDAGELFF,TGTGCCAGCAGCCAAGATGCCGGGGAGCTGTTTTTT
.,.,TRBV7-6,TRBJ1-5,CASSWNSNQPQHF,TGTGCCAGCAGCTGGAACAGCAATCAGCCCCAGCATTTT
once,.,TRBV30,TRBJ1-3,CAWSGEVTDSSGNTIYF,TGTGCCTGGAGTGGAGAGGTGACTGACTCCTCTGGAAACACCATATATTTT
.,.,TRBV14,TRBJ1-5,CASSQLINQPQHF,TGTGCCAGCAGCCAGCTGATCAATCAGCCCCAGCATTTT
.,.,TRBV29-1,TRBJ2-1,CSVGYNEQFF,TGCAGCGTTGGCTACAATGAGCAGTTCTTC
.,TRBD2,TRBV2,TRBJ2-7,CASSQLAGGYEQYF,TGTGCCAGCAGTCAGCTAGCGGGAGGTTACGAGCAGTACTTC
.,TRBD1,TRBV7-9,TRBJ2-1,CASLDRGPYNEQFF,TGTGCCAGCCTCGACAGGGGGCCCTACAATGAGCAGTTCTTC
.,.,TRBV6-5,TRBJ1-1,CASTLGKQAFF,TGTGCCAGCACCCTAGGGAAGCAAGCTTTCTTT
once,.,TRBV12-2,TRBJ2-2,CASRLVPREANTGELFF,TGTGCAAGTCGCTTAGTTCCCAGGGAGGCAAACACCGGGGAGCTGTTTTTT
.,TRBD1,TRBV10-2,TRBJ2-7,CASSNGQGYEQYF,TGCGCCAGCAGCAACGGACAGGGGTACGAGCAGTACTTC
.,TRBD2,TRBV9,TRBJ2-3,CASSVSGGHTDTQYF,TGTGCCAGCAGCGTTAGCGGGGGCCACACAGATACGCAGTATTTT
once,.,TRBV7-9,TRBJ2-4,CASSWGESREKYF,TGTGCCAGCAGCTGGGGGGAGAGCCGGGAGAAGTACTTC
.,.,TRBV7-2,TRBJ2-1,CASSLTSGAYNEQFF,TGTGCCAGCAGCCTTACGTCCGGGGCCTACAATGAGCAGTTCTTC